A selection of T cell receptor beta chains follows, all from one sample in a study of OX40 agonist ivuxolimab in advanced cancers. Measured with immunoSEQ multiplex PCR; TCRdb has only the in-frame clones, and not every one. Among about 46,000 clones, 70% to 90% were seen once, and the ten largest hold around 11%. Sequencing used CD4+ or CD8+ T cells sorted from blood, obtained in a trial of the OX40 agonist ivuxolimab. The receptors derive from an adult with an advanced solid tumor such as melanoma, head and neck, liver or kidney cancer. CDR3s include the opening cysteine and the closing phenylalanine or tryptophan. A D gene is named only where the DNA matches it firmly.

TRBV4-2	TRBD2	TRBJ2-1	CASTGTSGSSYNEQFF	TGTGCCAGCACCGGGACTAGCGGGAGTTCCTACAATGAGCAGTTCTTC
TRBV28	NA	TRBJ2-7	CASTFVIGAPEQYF	TGTGCCAGCACTTTCGTAATCGGGGCTCCCGAGCAGTACTTC
TRBV4-1	TRBD1	TRBJ2-1	CASSQGTGSAYNEQFF	TGCGCCAGCAGCCAAGGGACAGGGTCTGCCTACAATGAGCAGTTCTTC
TRBV7-8	NA	TRBJ1-3	CASSLRAGLGNTIYF	TGTGCCAGCAGCTTAAGGGCAGGTCTTGGAAACACCATATATTTT
TRBV7-6	NA	TRBJ1-1	CASSRAPGSNTEAFF	TGTGCCAGCAGCCGGGCCCCGGGCTCGAACACTGAAGCTTTCTTT
TRBV4-2	NA	TRBJ1-3	CASSQEQAYSGNTIYF	TGTGCCAGCAGCCAGGAGCAGGCCTACTCTGGAAACACCATATATTTT
TRBV9	NA	TRBJ1-1	CASSVGSWMGAEAFF	TGTGCCAGCAGCGTAGGTAGCTGGATGGGCGCTGAAGCTTTCTTT
TRBV7-2	NA	TRBJ2-3	CASSSDPFGDPTQYF	TGTGCCAGCAGCTCAGACCCCTTCGGGGACCCGACGCAGTATTTT
TRBV30	NA	TRBJ2-1	CAWNLPDNEQFF	TGTGCCTGGAATCTCCCCGACAATGAGCAGTTCTTC
TRBV29-1	NA	TRBJ2-2	CSVIGPVTGELFF	TGCAGCGTTATAGGGCCAGTCACCGGGGAGCTGTTTTTT
TRBV28	NA	TRBJ2-7	CASSFTYEQYF	TGTGCCAGCAGTTTTACCTACGAGCAGTACTTC
TRBV5-5	NA	TRBJ1-1	CASSWSSSNTEAFF	TGTGCCAGCAGCTGGAGCAGCTCGAACACTGAAGCTTTCTTT
TRBV9	TRBD1	TRBJ2-7	CASSPGQGIYEQYF	TGTGCCAGCAGCCCTGGACAGGGGATCTACGAGCAGTACTTC
TRBV14	NA	TRBJ2-7	CASSQGDRPHGEQYF	TGTGCCAGCAGCCAAGGCGATCGGCCCCATGGGGAGCAGTACTTC
TRBV29-1	NA	TRBJ1-2	CSVEEGGQIGYTF	TGCAGCGTTGAAGAAGGGGGGCAAATTGGCTACACCTTC
TRBV5-6	NA	TRBJ1-6	CASSPKNSPLHF	TGTGCCAGCAGCCCGAAGAATTCACCCCTCCACTTT
TRBV13	TRBD1	TRBJ1-6	CASSSDLGTGASYNSPLHF	TGTGCCAGCAGCTCGGACCTGGGGACAGGGGCCTCCTATAATTCACCCCTCCACTTT
TRBV4-1	NA	TRBJ1-1	CASSQDEIRAEAFF	TGCGCCAGCAGCCAAGACGAAATCCGAGCGGAAGCTTTCTTT
TRBV5-1	NA	TRBJ2-7	CASSLVPQMGYYEQYF	TGCGCCAGCAGCTTGGTTCCCCAAATGGGGTACTACGAGCAGTACTTC
TRBV15	NA	TRBJ1-2	CATSRDRGVSGYTF	TGTGCCACCAGCAGAGACAGGGGTGTTAGTGGCTACACCTTC
TRBV19	NA	TRBJ1-6	CASSIDRTSSSYNSPLHF	TGTGCCAGTAGTATAGATCGGACCAGTAGCTCCTATAATTCACCCCTCCACTTT
TRBV4-1	NA	TRBJ2-1	CASSQDEWNEQFF	TGCGCCAGCAGCCAAGATGAGTGGAATGAGCAGTTCTTC
TRBV27	NA	TRBJ1-2	CASMGGRSYGYTF	TGTGCCAGCATGGGGGGAAGGAGCTATGGCTACACCTTC
TRBV19	NA	TRBJ2-1	CASSISIPTNEQFF	TGTGCCAGTAGTATCTCCATCCCTACCAATGAGCAGTTCTTC
TRBV27	NA	TRBJ2-1	CASSQGQNEQFF	TGTGCCAGCAGCCAGGGACAAAATGAGCAGTTCTTC
TRBV30	NA	TRBJ2-1	CAWLGWETENEQFF	TGTGCCTGGTTAGGATGGGAAACTGAAAATGAGCAGTTCTTC
TRBV11-2	NA	TRBJ2-7	CASSPRRVEQYF	TGTGCCAGCAGCCCCCGCAGGGTCGAGCAGTACTTC